This TCR beta chain stems from a study of blood T cell repertoires in COVID-19. Study-wide background: The samples span acute and convalescent COVID-19 from the United States, Italy and Spain.

This clone was picked up a small number of times. TCRdb's table, derived via immunoSEQ multiplex PCR, lists solely in-frame clones and lacks some. The top ten hold 2% to 2.5% of the sample, which has roughly 100,000 clones, around 84% seen once. Germline V gene lookup returns CDR1 LGHNA and CDR2 YSLEER. The CDR3 loop spans 14 amino acids. The V and J ends lost 0 bases and 2 bases respectively, with 7 bases between them. The chain has TRBV4-3 and TRBJ1-1, with D hard to call. Sequenced sample: peripheral blood. This clonotype was obtained from a human donor in a cohort sampled during active COVID-19. CDR3 loop: CASSQDYSNTEAFF. In nucleotides, the CDR3 is TGCGCCAGCAGCCAAGATTACAGTAACACTGAAGCTTTCTTT.